This entry lists 21 T cell receptor beta chains sequenced from one sample in a study of human T cells and chemical hapten exposure. Specified time point: patch test 1, 2 weeks after DPC sensitization. Treatment indicated: therapeutic diphenylcyclopropenone sensitization with weekly scalp DPC. One entry per CDR3 protein results from TCRdb running MiXCR on the RACE reads. This table has some 180,000 distinct CDR3 sequences, 20% to 25% appearing once. Sequencing was performed on whole blood, taken in connection with sensitization to the hapten diphenylcyclopropenone (DPC). The receptors derive from a woman between 50 and 59 years old with alopecia areata. Some clones in this sample may be carry-over from other donors' samples.

This clonotype was detected only a few times. This chain connects TRBV30 to TRBJ2-1; TRBD1 is a possible D gene (5 bases). There are 15 residues in the CDR3. The V gene lost 5 bases and the J gene lost 0 bases, with 14 bases spanning the gap. Per the germline V gene, CDR1 is GTSNPN and CDR2 is SVGIG (reference sequence). For the CDR3, the DNA is TGTGCCTGGTCGCAGGGCCTCAGCTCCTACAATGAGCAGTTCTTC. As protein: CAWSQGLSSYNEQFF.

A few counts support this clonotype. The chain joins TRBV29-1 to TRBJ2-1; D not resolved. Germline lookup yields CDR1 SQVTM and CDR2 ANQGSEA. V lost 3 bases and J lost 3, with 3 bases in between. The CDR3 extends over 11 amino acids. CDR3 sequence: CSVELYNEQFF. In DNA form, the CDR3 reads TGCAGCGTTGAGCTCTACAATGAGCAGTTCTTC.

In this sample, this clonotype turned up a few times. The chain couples TRBV6-6 to TRBJ1-3; no firm D call. Germline V gene sequence: CDR1 MNHNY, CDR2 SVGAGI (reference sequence). CDR3 size: 17 residues. Trimming shortened V by 0 bases and J by 0 bases, and 12 bases separated the two germline ends. CDR3 nucleotides: TGTGCCAGCAGTTACTCGCTGACTTTCAGCTCTGGAAACACCATATATTTT. It is translated as CASSYSLTFSSGNTIYF.

Remarks on this clonotype: A read error is likely, as this CDR3 ends without the conserved phenylalanine or tryptophan. The rearrangement links TRBV5-1 to TRBJ2-7, with D possibly being TRBD1 or TRBD2 (5 bases each). The CDR3 covers 14 residues. V dropped 0 bases and J dropped 2 bases, with 9 bases sitting between them. The germline V gene has CDR1 SGHRS and CDR2 YFSETQ. The CDR3 spells CASSLGGRAYEQYS. As DNA, the CDR3 is TGCGCCAGCAGCTTGGGGGGACGCGCCTACGAGCAGTACTCC.

The chain joins TRBV28 to TRBJ2-5, with 12 bases that match TRBD2. The CDR3 spans 14 residues. From germline, CDR1 is MDHEN and CDR2 SYDVKM. Trimming removed 7 bases from V and 4 bases from J; junction bases left unmatched: 4. The CDR3 nucleotides read TGTGCCAGCATTCCGGGACTAGCGGGAGAGACCCAGTACTTC. Translated, it gives CASIPGLAGETQYF.

The chain recombines TRBV24-1 with TRBJ2-1, with D possibly being TRBD1 or TRBD2 (6 bases each). The CDR3 extends over 13 amino acids. Per germline, CDR1 KGHDR and CDR2 SFDVKD. Trimming shortened V by 2 bases and J by 6 bases, and 7 bases separated the two germline ends. The CDR3 nucleotides read TGTGCCACCAGTGATTGGGGGGCCAATGAGCAGTTCTTC. Its protein is CATSDWGANEQFF.

This chain's CDR3 is CASKAGVGNTIYF. The DNA of the CDR3 is TGTGCCAGCAAAGCAGGGGTGGGAAACACCATATATTTT. J is TRBJ1-3 and V is TRBV12-3 or TRBV12-4; possibly TRBD1 for D (6 bases). Trimming pared 7 bases from V and 4 bases from J, leaving 11 bases between. The CDR3 has 13 amino acids.

The chain uses TRBV12-3 or TRBV12-4 and TRBJ1-5; D is uncertain. The V end was cut by 6 bases, the J end by 2 bases, with 23 bases between. The CDR3 contains 18 residues. The CDR3 loop reads CASSRESMVSAGNQPQHF. The CDR3 DNA sequence: TGTGCCAGCAGCCGGGAGTCCATGGTCTCTGCTGGCAATCAGCCCCAGCATTTT.

The CDR3 protein is CASSLLLAGGDEQFF. Written as DNA, the CDR3 is TGTGCCAGCAGCTTACTACTAGCGGGAGGTGATGAGCAGTTCTTC. V gene TRBV11-2 combines with J gene TRBJ2-1; the match to TRBD2 covers 12 bases. The CDR3 sequence is 15 residues long. J lost 8 bases, V lost 2 bases, and 4 bases had no gene match. Germline CDR1 and CDR2: SGHAT and FQNNGV.

This clonotype turned up a few times. The chain employs TRBV6-2 or TRBV6-3 and TRBJ2-7; 10 bases align to TRBD2. The ends lost 6 bases at V and 7 bases at J; junction bases unmatched: 9. The germline V gene encodes CDR1 MNHEY and CDR2 SVGEGT. The CDR3 contains 14 residues. CDR3 amino acids: CASSRAGGPREQYF. Here the CDR3 DNA reads TGTGCCAGCAGCAGAGCGGGAGGGCCGCGAGAGCAGTACTTC.

This clonotype qualifies as medium-sized. The chain combines TRBV27 with TRBJ1-6; a weak D match, TRBD1 (5 bases). Germline CDR1 MNHEY, CDR2 SMNVEV (reference sequence). The V and J ends lost 2 bases and 5 bases respectively, with 10 bases between them. This CDR3 region has 15 residues. The CDR3 spells CASSLGAANNSPLHF. DNA for the CDR3: TGTGCCAGCAGTTTAGGGGCAGCGAATAATTCACCCCTCCACTTT.

This clonotype has more than one count but fewer than ten. The gene calls are TRBV7-9 and TRBJ2-7; D possibly corresponds to TRBD1 (5 bases). Germline loops: CDR1 SEHNR, CDR2 FQNEAQ (reference sequence). The V end was cut by 5 bases, the J end by 1 base, with 12 bases between. The CDR3 spans 14 residues. CDR3 coding DNA: TGTGCCAGCAGCCCTAGAAGGGGTTCCTACGAGCAGTACTTC. Translation gives CASSPRRGSYEQYF.

The chain is built from TRBV19 and TRBJ2-1; 7 bases line up with TRBD2. The CDR3 covers 12 residues. V was clipped by 6 bases and J by 5 bases; unmatched bases: 1. Germline V lookup: CDR1 LNHDA, CDR2 SQIVND (reference sequence). CDR3 bases: TGTGCCAGTAGCGGGAGGAACAATGAGCAGTTCTTC. Translation gives CASSGRNNEQFF.

This sequence joins TRBV5-5 and TRBJ1-5; D call uncertain. From germline, CDR1 is SGHKS and CDR2 YYEKEE (reference sequence). Trimming pared 0 bases from V and 6 bases from J, leaving 13 bases between. The CDR3 has 15 amino acids. CDR3 protein: CASSLVSGIGQPQHF. The CDR3, as DNA: TGTGCCAGCAGCTTGGTTTCCGGGATCGGTCAGCCCCAGCATTTT.

This clonotype was recorded a few times. The chain employs TRBV20-1 and TRBJ2-7; D is undetermined. Trimming cost V 5 bases and J 6 bases, with 14 bases left between them. Germline CDR1 DFQATT, CDR2 SNEGSKA (reference sequence). This CDR3 is built from 12 residues. CDR3 loop: CSAPLTIGEQYF. As DNA, the CDR3 is TGCAGTGCTCCTTTGACAATCGGCGAGCAGTACTTC.

Turning to this clonotype: The junction departs from the called germline gene at one end, perhaps through a read error. The chain links TRBV5-1 to TRBJ2-1; 10 nucleotides agree with TRBD1. CDR3 length: 16 amino acids. From germline, CDR1 is SGHRS and CDR2 YFSETQ. The CDR3 DNA reads TGCGCCAGCAGGTTGGGTACAGGGACAGGGGACAATGAGCAGTTCTTC. It codes for CASRLGTGTGDNEQFF. Full variable domain (remainder filled in from reference TRBV5-1 and TRBJ2-1): KAGVTQTPRYLIKTRGQQVTLSCSPISGHRSVSWYQQTPGQGLQFLFEYFSETQRNKGNFPGRFSGRQFSNSRSEMNVSTLELGDSALYLCASRLGTGTGDNEQFFGPGTRLTVL.

This clonotype was seen only a few times. V is TRBV5-1 and J is TRBJ2-5; 16 bases line up with TRBD2. Germline CDR1 reads SGHRS; CDR2 reads YFSETQ. With 4 bases clipped from V and 5 bases from J, the junction kept 14 bases outside the gene matches. CDR3 length: 19 residues. CDR3 bases: TGCGCCAGCAGCCCATCCCCTGGGACTAGCGGGAGGGTCTTCGAGACCCAGTACTTC. Amino acid sequence: CASSPSPGTSGRVFETQYF. Looking up the rest from reference TRBV5-1 and TRBJ2-5 gives the full variable domain: KAGVTQTPRYLIKTRGQQVTLSCSPISGHRSVSWYQQTPGQGLQFLFEYFSETQRNKGNFPGRFSGRQFSNSRSEMNVSTLELGDSALYLCASSPSPGTSGRVFETQYFGPGTRLLVL.

This rearrangement joins TRBV27 to TRBJ1-5, with 7 nucleotides matching TRBD1. CDR1 and CDR2 (germline): MNHEY, SMNVEV (reference sequence). The CDR3 is made up of 12 amino acids. V lost 11 bases and J lost 2; bases outside the gene matches: 3. The CDR3 DNA is TGTGCCTACGGGACAGGCAATCAGCCCCAGCATTTT. Translated: CAYGTGNQPQHF.

This clonotype was observed a handful of times. This chain uses TRBV11-2 with TRBJ2-1; 7 positions match TRBD2. J was trimmed by 15 bases and V by 0 bases; bases with no gene match: 5. Germline assignment: CDR1 SGHAT and CDR2 FQNNGV. The CDR3 loop spans 12 amino acids. CDR3 protein: CASSLDLAVWFF. The CDR3 coding sequence is TGTGCCAGCAGCTTAGATCTAGCGGTCTGGTTCTTC.

This clonotype came up a few times. The rearrangement uses TRBV20-1 and TRBJ1-2, with D possibly being TRBD1 (5 bases). The CDR3 length is 15 residues. With 1 base removed from V and 8 bases from J, the gap between germline ends came to 20 bases. CDR1 DFQATT and CDR2 SNEGSKA come from the germline V gene (reference sequence). CDR3 DNA sequence: TGCAGTGCTAGAGGAGGGGTGAGGGACCGGGGAGGCTACACCTTC. Its protein product is CSARGGVRDRGGYTF.

This clonotype was counted a few times. The J gene is TRBJ1-1, the V gene TRBV7-2; weak D call: TRBD1 (6 bases). V was cut by 4 bases and J by 5 bases, with 14 bases left in between. The CDR3 is made up of 14 amino acids. The germline V gene encodes CDR1 SGHTA and CDR2 FQGNSA. CDR3 in amino acids: CASSSRGAWTEAFF. DNA for the CDR3: TGTGCCAGCAGCTCCAGGGGAGCGTGGACTGAAGCTTTCTTT.